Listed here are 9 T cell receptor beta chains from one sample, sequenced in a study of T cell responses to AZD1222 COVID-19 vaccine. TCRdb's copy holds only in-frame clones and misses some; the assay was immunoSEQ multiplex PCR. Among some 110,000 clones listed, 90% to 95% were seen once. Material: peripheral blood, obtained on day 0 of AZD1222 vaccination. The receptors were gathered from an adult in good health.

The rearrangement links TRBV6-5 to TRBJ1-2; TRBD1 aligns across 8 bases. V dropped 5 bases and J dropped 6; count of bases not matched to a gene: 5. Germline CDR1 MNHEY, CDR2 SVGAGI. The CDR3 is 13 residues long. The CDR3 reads CASSMTGENGYTF. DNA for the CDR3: TGTGCCAGCAGTATGACAGGGGAGAATGGCTACACCTTC.

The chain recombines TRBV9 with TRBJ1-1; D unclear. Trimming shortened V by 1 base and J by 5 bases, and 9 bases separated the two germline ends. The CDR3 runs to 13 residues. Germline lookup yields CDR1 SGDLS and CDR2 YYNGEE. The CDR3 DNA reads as TGTGCCAGCAGCGTATCAGGATTTACTGAAGCTTTCTTT. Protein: CASSVSGFTEAFF.

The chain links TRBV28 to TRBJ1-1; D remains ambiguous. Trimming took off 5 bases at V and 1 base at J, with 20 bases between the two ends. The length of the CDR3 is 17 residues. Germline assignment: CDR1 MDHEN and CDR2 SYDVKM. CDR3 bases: TGTGCCAGCAGTGGCGCTGACCACAGTGCCCAGAACACTGAAGCTTTCTTT. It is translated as CASSGADHSAQNTEAFF.

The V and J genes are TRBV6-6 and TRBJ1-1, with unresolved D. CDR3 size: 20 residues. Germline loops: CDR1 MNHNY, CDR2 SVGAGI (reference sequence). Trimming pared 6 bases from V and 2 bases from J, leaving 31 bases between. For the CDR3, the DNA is TGTGCCAGCAGCCACGGCCTCGGGCAGCCGGTAGGGTTTCCAAACACTGAAGCTTTCTTT. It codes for CASSHGLGQPVGFPNTEAFF.

Here the CDR3 reads CASSQESRQNSPLHF. In DNA, the CDR3 is TGTGCCAGCAGCCAAGAGAGCCGACAGAATTCACCCCTCCACTTT. V usage is TRBV4-2 and J usage is TRBJ1-6; D is possibly TRBD1 (5 bases). V was clipped by 0 bases and J by 7 bases, with 10 bases between them. Germline assignment: CDR1 LGHNA and CDR2 YNFKEQ. CDR3 length: 15 residues.

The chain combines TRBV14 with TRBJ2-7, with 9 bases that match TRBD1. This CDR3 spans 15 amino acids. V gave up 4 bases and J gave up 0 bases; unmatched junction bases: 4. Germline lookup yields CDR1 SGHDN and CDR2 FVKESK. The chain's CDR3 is CASSRGTGSSYEQYF. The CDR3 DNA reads TGTGCCAGCAGCCGTGGGACAGGGAGCTCCTACGAGCAGTACTTC.

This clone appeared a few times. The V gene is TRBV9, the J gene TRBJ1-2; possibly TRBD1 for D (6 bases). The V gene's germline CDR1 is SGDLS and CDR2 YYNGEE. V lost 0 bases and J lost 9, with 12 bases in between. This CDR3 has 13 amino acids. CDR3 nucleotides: TGTGCCAGCAGCGTAGAACAGGGTTTTCGCTACACCTTC. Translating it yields CASSVEQGFRYTF.

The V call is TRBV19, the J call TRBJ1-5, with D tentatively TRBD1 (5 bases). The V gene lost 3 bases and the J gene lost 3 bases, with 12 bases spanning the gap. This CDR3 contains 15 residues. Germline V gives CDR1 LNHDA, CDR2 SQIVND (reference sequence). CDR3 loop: CASSIGGEANQPQHF. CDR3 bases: TGTGCCAGTAGTATTGGGGGGGAGGCCAATCAGCCCCAGCATTTT.

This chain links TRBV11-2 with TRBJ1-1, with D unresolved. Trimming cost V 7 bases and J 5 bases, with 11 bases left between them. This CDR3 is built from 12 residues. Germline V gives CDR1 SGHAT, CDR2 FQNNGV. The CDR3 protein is CASTSGRTEAFF. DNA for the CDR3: TGTGCCAGCACCTCGGGGAGGACTGAAGCTTTCTTT.